This T cell receptor (beta chain) was identified in a study of naive and memory T cell subsets (dated by TCRdb to about 2017). Some background on the complete study: In the figure summarizing the skin biopsy and whole blood samples, 10 blood donors, 7 tuberculin skin test biopsies and 3 saline control biopsies were reported. PCR2 was typically a SYBR Green qPCR stopped at a set threshold; low-input samples could instead use end-point PCR (approximately 6 cycles). As previously described, skin biopsies were taken from tuberculin skin test sites or from saline-injected control sites and processed for RNA extraction.

The CDR3 measures 12 amino acids from cysteine to phenylalanine. Only the CDR3 DNA stays, 36 bases, in frame from base 1. V is cut by 9 bases and J by 10 bases, and the space between the germline ends is 16 bases. As concerns this clonotype: Its binding antigen is unknown. A much larger clone sits a single nucleotide away, making a read error possible.

This sample's treatment or condition label indicates: skin biopsy from PPD injection site in Mantoux-positive individual. Total RNA, without cell sorting, was DNase treated with RQ1 DNase before reverse transcription, targeting about 1 to 1,100 ng input. Using 3' ligation of a UMI-containing oligonucleotide to TCR cDNA, the study laid out a robust and sensitive protocol to amplify, sequence and analyze TCRs. In individuals with a positive Mantoux test, tuberculin skin test biopsies were taken from sites that had been injected with PPD. Libraries were prepared from skin biopsies and whole blood to test how robust the pipeline was in samples where T cells are a minority population. The paper's findings and limits, for the study overall: The higher numbers of TCRs at tuberculin skin test sites were interpreted as T cell infiltration of a delayed type IV hypersensitivity reaction. Both types of skin biopsy reportedly yielded TCR sequences, though far more TCRs came from tuberculin skin test sites. The paper did not give details on skin biopsy collection and RNA processing but referred to earlier studies for those details. The RNA-based method was acknowledged to be potentially sensitive to changes in TCR transcripts with T cell activation and differentiation.

Library preparation was by UMI-ligation and nested PCR. For the blood and skin samples, TCR RNA was reverse transcribed with SuperScript IV using primers for the alpha and beta constant regions. The ligated cDNA was amplified in four rounds of PCR with nested alpha and beta constant region primers together with the SP2 primer. An oligonucleotide carrying the Illumina SP2 primer and a UMI was ligated to the 3' end of the cDNA by means of T4 RNA ligase 1. The 12-nucleotide UMI consisted of two random hexamers with an eight-base spacer between the hexamers to prevent hairpin formation. TCR alpha and beta chain libraries were processed separately from the second PCR onward, with dual indexing for multiplexing. After pooling, the indexed libraries were analyzed by capillary electrophoresis and sequenced on either an Illumina MiSeq or NextSeq. To boost base diversity and improve cluster recognition, PhiX DNA at roughly 4.5-8% was spiked into the libraries. Turning to the authors' computational methods: Demultiplexor took UMIs from read 2, joined the UMIs to the TCR sequence from read 1, and separated reads according to sample indices. Decombinator identified V and J genes and V-J junctions, assigning each TCR a five-part identifier including V and J deletions. Collapsinator used UMIs to correct sequencing errors and PCR amplification heterogeneity, producing a UMI-based abundance for each TCR. CDR3Translator turned identifiers into nucleotide sequence, translated that sequence into amino acids, and pulled out CDR3 regions based on terminal motifs. After normalization to the amount of input RNA, the error-corrected alpha and beta TCR counts from blood and from skin were compared. Through fastp at Q25 and MiXCR, TCRdb rebuilt clones from the public reads, retaining in-frame beta chains. Merged by CDR3 protein, the rows form single entries marked with the most common genes and DNA. The authors' filters were not applied to this entry. The table for this sample lists fewer than 20,000 distinct CDR3 sequences; 7.5% to 10% of them were counted only once. Around 7% of the sample is taken by the ten largest.

The sequencing used skin, collected from a tuberculin skin test site. This chain joins TRBV12-3 or TRBV12-4 to TRBJ2-4, with the D gene not clear enough to name. This TCR derives from an adult in good health. The CDR3 has the sequence CARSPRQAIQYF. The sequence in DNA is TGTGCCAGAAGTCCAAGGCAGGCTATTCAGTACTTC.